These 24 T cell receptor beta chains were all obtained from the same sample, sequenced in a study of cytomegalovirus exposure and HLA in healthy donors. PCR used 60 Vbeta primers and 13 Jbeta primers. Clones were read by immunoSEQ multiplex PCR, and TCRdb kept only the in-frame ones, dropping some. The sample holds 150,000 to 200,000 clones; about 73% are singletons and the top ten take over 10%. The sample was PBMCs. Receptors were obtained from a woman aged 45-65 years in good health and CMV-seropositive.

The chain couples TRBV6-6 to TRBJ2-5; the match to TRBD1 covers 7 bases. Germline V gene lookup returns CDR1 MNHNY and CDR2 SVGAGI (reference sequence). This CDR3 spans 15 amino acids. The junction had 2 bases not matched to a gene; V was cut back by 0 bases and J by 1 base. DNA for the CDR3: TGTGCCAGCAGTTACTCGCGGACAGGCCAAGAGACCCAGTACTTC. This codes for CASSYSRTGQETQYF.

The chain couples TRBV11-2 to TRBJ2-7, with 9 bases fitting TRBD2. The CDR3 totals 11 residues. Per the germline V gene, CDR1 is SGHAT and CDR2 is FQNNGV. V lost 5 bases and J lost 10; bases outside the gene matches: 3. The CDR3: CASSAGGLQYF. The CDR3 coding sequence is TGTGCCAGCAGCGCGGGGGGGCTCCAGTACTTC.

This rearrangement joins TRBV5-6 to TRBJ2-1; tentative D call: TRBD2 (7 bases). The V gene lost 2 bases and the J gene lost 4 bases, with 13 bases spanning the gap. CDR1 is SGHDT and CDR2 is YYEEEE in the germline V gene. The CDR3 loop spans 15 amino acids. This CDR3 reads CASSFEGGGYNEQFF. CDR3 in DNA: TGTGCCAGCAGCTTTGAAGGGGGGGGGTACAATGAGCAGTTCTTC. The full variable domain, in which reference TRBV5-6 and TRBJ2-1 provide the parts outside the CDR3, is DAGVTQSPTHLIKTRGQQVTLRCSPKSGHDTVSWYQQALGQGPQFIFQYYEEEERQRGNFPDRFSGHQFPNYSSELNVNALLLGDSALYLCASSFEGGGYNEQFFGPGTRLTVL.

This clone was seen once. The chain carries TRBV19 and TRBJ2-3; D unclear. The germline V gene has CDR1 LNHDA and CDR2 SQIVND (reference sequence). V was pared by 3 bases and J by 0 bases, with 7 bases between. This CDR3 has 14 amino acids. CDR3 sequence (DNA): TGTGCCAGTAGTATCTCCCCTAGCACAGATACGCAGTATTTT. Its translation is CASSISPSTDTQYF. Variable domain in full (rest from reference TRBV19 and TRBJ2-3): DGGITQSPKYLFRKEGQNVTLSCEQNLNHDAMYWYRQDPGQGLRLIYYSQIVNDFQKGDIAEGYSVSREKKESFPLTVTSAQKNPTAFYLCASSISPSTDTQYFGPGTRLTVL.

The chain uses TRBV7-9 and TRBJ1-6; D unclear. V was cut by 7 bases and J by 8 bases, with 15 bases left in between. CDR3 length: 14 residues. Germline loops: CDR1 SEHNR, CDR2 FQNEAQ (reference sequence). The CDR3 bases are TGTGCCAGCATTCGACTCAGTACGGATTCACCCCTCCACTTT. This translates into CASIRLSTDSPLHF.

The rearrangement uses TRBV4-1 and TRBJ1-2, with 8 nucleotides matching TRBD1. Germline values: CDR1 MGHRA, CDR2 YSYEKL. The trim removed 0 bases at V and 7 bases at J, leaving 10 bases unmatched. The CDR3 runs 16 residues. CDR3 loop: CASSQEGNRGLRGYTF. In DNA form, the CDR3 reads TGCGCCAGCAGCCAAGAAGGGAACAGGGGGTTACGTGGCTACACCTTC.

V usage is TRBV5-1 and J usage is TRBJ2-5, with 7 bases lining up with TRBD1. The CDR3 has 14 amino acids. From germline, CDR1 is SGHRS and CDR2 YFSETQ. V was pared by 0 bases and J by 10 bases, with 9 bases of the junction left unmatched. CDR3 region: CASSLEGLRGLQYF. Here the CDR3 DNA reads TGCGCCAGCAGCTTGGAAGGATTGAGGGGGCTCCAGTACTTC.

The chain couples TRBV6-1 to TRBJ2-7, with D possibly matching TRBD2 (6 bases). This CDR3 spans 10 amino acids. V was cut by 8 bases and J by 4 bases, with 6 bases left in between. Germline V gene data show CDR1 as MNHNS and CDR2 as SASEGT. The CDR3: CASGTYEQYF. The CDR3 bases are TGTGCCAGCGGGACTTACGAGCAGTACTTC.

The J gene is TRBJ2-4, the V gene TRBV13; the D gene is possibly TRBD2 (6 bases). The germline gives CDR1 PRHDT, CDR2 FYEKMQ (reference sequence). V lost 4 bases, J lost 0 bases, and 16 bases lay in between. The CDR3 runs to 17 residues. The CDR3 DNA is TGTGCCAGCAGCTCCGCTTGGGGGGACGAAGCCAAAAACATTCAGTACTTC. As protein: CASSSAWGDEAKNIQYF.

V gene TRBV20-1 combines with J gene TRBJ2-7; D uncertain. V lost 3 bases and J lost 3, with 6 bases in between. CDR3 length: 11 amino acids. Germline lookup yields CDR1 DFQATT and CDR2 SNEGSKA (reference sequence). This CDR3 is CSASLYYEQYF. The CDR3 nucleotides are TGCAGTGCTAGTCTATACTACGAGCAGTACTTC.

The chain is built from TRBV6-1 and TRBJ1-1; the match to TRBD1 covers 10 bases. From germline, CDR1 is MNHNS and CDR2 SASEGT. The ends lost 1 base at V and 10 bases at J; junction bases unmatched: 12. The CDR3 runs 16 residues. CDR3 region: CASSEGRWTGGSGAFF. CDR3 bases: TGTGCCAGCAGTGAAGGACGGTGGACAGGGGGTAGTGGAGCTTTCTTT.

The J gene is TRBJ1-3, the V gene TRBV10-3; weak D call: TRBD1 (5 bases). The CDR3 is made up of 16 amino acids. V lost 6 bases and J lost 0, with 15 bases in between. In germline, CDR1 is ENHRY, CDR2 SYGVKD. CDR3 amino acids: CAIRGGDGASGNTIYF. Written as DNA, the CDR3 is TGTGCCATCAGGGGGGGGGACGGCGCCTCTGGAAACACCATATATTTT.

The chain carries TRBV28 and TRBJ1-1; 9 nucleotides align to TRBD1. The germline V gene encodes CDR1 MDHEN and CDR2 SYDVKM. Germline trimming cut 3 bases from V and 5 bases from J; bases unmatched to any gene: 7. This CDR3 is built from 15 residues. CDR3 DNA sequence: TGTGCCAGCAGTTTCCCGACAGGGGGAAAAACTGAAGCTTTCTTT. Amino acids: CASSFPTGGKTEAFF.

The chain links TRBV13 to TRBJ2-3, with 9 bases that match TRBD1. From germline, CDR1 is PRHDT and CDR2 FYEKMQ (reference sequence). The trim removed 3 bases at V and 1 base at J, leaving 2 bases unmatched. The CDR3 consists of 15 residues. The CDR3 here is CASSFRTGGTDTQYF. Written as DNA, the CDR3 is TGTGCCAGCAGCTTTCGGACAGGGGGCACAGATACGCAGTATTTT.

The V and J genes are TRBV27 and TRBJ1-2; a possible D gene is TRBD1 (6 bases). The germline gives CDR1 MNHEY, CDR2 SMNVEV (reference sequence). This CDR3 spans 13 amino acids. V lost 6 bases and J lost 8, with 16 bases in between. This CDR3 is CASRGGGLGGYTF. CDR3 in DNA: TGTGCCAGCAGGGGCGGGGGGCTAGGCGGCTACACCTTC.

J is TRBJ1-2 and V is TRBV27; no reliable D call. Trimming shortened V by 3 bases and J by 4 bases, and 9 bases separated the two germline ends. Germline values: CDR1 MNHEY, CDR2 SMNVEV (reference sequence). The CDR3 runs to 13 residues. CDR3 bases: TGTGCCAGCAGTTTTTCTCGCAGCTATGGCTACACCTTC. Translation gives CASSFSRSYGYTF.

V gene TRBV7-2 combines with J gene TRBJ1-6; TRBD1 is a possible D gene (6 bases). This CDR3 region has 15 residues. Germline V CDR1 and CDR2: SGHTA, FQGNSA. The V gene lost 5 bases and the J gene lost 7 bases, with 15 bases spanning the gap. As DNA, the CDR3 is TGTGCCAGCAGCCCCATCCGGGACAACAATTCACCCCTCCACTTT. As protein: CASSPIRDNNSPLHF.

This clone was observed a handful of times. The V and J genes are TRBV7-3 and TRBJ2-3, with TRBD2 matching over 11 bases. The ends lost 0 bases at V and 1 base at J; junction bases unmatched: 0. The V gene's germline CDR1 is SGHTA and CDR2 FQGTGA. This CDR3 has 16 amino acids. As DNA, the CDR3 is TGTGCCAGCAGCTTAACTAGCGGGGGGGGCACAGATACGCAGTATTTT. Protein product: CASSLTSGGGTDTQYF.

The chain recombines TRBV5-6 with TRBJ1-5; D unresolved. This CDR3 is built from 15 residues. The V end lost 1 base, the J end lost 3 bases, and 11 bases lay between the germline ends. Germline V gene lookup returns CDR1 SGHDT and CDR2 YYEEEE. The CDR3 nucleotides read TGTGCCAGCAGCTTGTTGGACCGGGACAATCAGCCCCAGCATTTT. The encoded protein is CASSLLDRDNQPQHF. Drawing the rest from reference TRBV5-6 and TRBJ1-5, the complete variable domain is DAGVTQSPTHLIKTRGQQVTLRCSPKSGHDTVSWYQQALGQGPQFIFQYYEEEERQRGNFPDRFSGHQFPNYSSELNVNALLLGDSALYLCASSLLDRDNQPQHFGDGTRLSIL.

This chain uses TRBV19 with TRBJ2-5, with 12 nucleotides matching TRBD1. The CDR3 has 15 residues. Trimming at V came to 5 bases and at J to 4 bases, leaving 5 bases not matched to a gene. Germline assignment: CDR1 LNHDA and CDR2 SQIVND (reference sequence). The CDR3 DNA reads as TGTGCCAGTAGTGGGGACAGGGGGCTGTCAGAGACCCAGTACTTC. Its protein product is CASSGDRGLSETQYF.

The chain carries TRBV6-1 and TRBJ2-7; TRBD1 matches at 9 bases. In germline, CDR1 is MNHNS, CDR2 SASEGT. The CDR3 totals 15 residues. V lost 5 bases and J lost 4; bases outside the gene matches: 9. CDR3 in amino acids: CASSRQGGPGYEQYF. DNA for the CDR3: TGTGCCAGCAGTAGACAGGGGGGGCCGGGATACGAGCAGTACTTC.

This clone was counted a few times. This sequence joins TRBV2 and TRBJ2-5; 7 bases agree with TRBD1. The end of the DNA aligns better with TRBJ2-7, so the J call may be wrong. The CDR3 runs 14 residues. From germline, CDR1 is SNHLY and CDR2 FYNNEI. The CDR3 spells CASSGRRGPYEQYF. CDR3 DNA: TGTGCCAGCAGTGGCCGAAGGGGGCCCTACGAGCAGTACTTC.

This chain connects TRBV7-2 to TRBJ1-5, with 8 positions matching TRBD1. Looked up from germline, CDR1 is SGHTA and CDR2 is FQGNSA. V shed 5 bases and J 2 bases; nucleotides not matched to a gene: 5. CDR3 length: 15 amino acids. In DNA form, the CDR3 reads TGTGCCAGCAGCCCTCGGACAGGGCGCAATCAGCCCCAGCATTTT. Translating it yields CASSPRTGRNQPQHF.

Concerning this clone itself: One junction end disagrees with the germline gene, perhaps due to a read error. This chain joins TRBV7-9 and TRBJ1-1; the D is unclear. Germline CDR1 SEHNR, CDR2 FQNEAQ (reference sequence). CDR3 length: 14 residues. The CDR3 DNA reads TGTTCCAGCAGCTTACGCATATCGGGGACTGAAGCTTTCTTT. Protein: CSSSLRISGTEAFF.